This T cell receptor beta chain was recovered during a study of blood T cell repertoires in COVID-19. Germline V gives CDR1 SGDLS, CDR2 YYNGEE. The CDR3 totals 15 residues. V trimming: 0 bases; J trimming: 4 bases; junction bases outside the gene matches: 1. Using immunoSEQ multiplex PCR, the repertoire was profiled, and TCRdb retains in-frame clones only, with some absent. The sample lists some 390,000 clones, around 91% occurring once. Note on this clone: Other nucleotide sequences in the sample specify the same CDR3.

The chain uses TRBV9 and TRBJ2-1, with 10 bases aligning to TRBD2. The TCR comes from a woman aged 40-49 years with COVID-19, enrolled during active disease. The sequencing input was peripheral blood. As DNA, the CDR3 is TGTGCCAGCAGCGTAGGGACTAGCGGTTACAATGAGCAGTTCTTC. This translates into CASSVGTSGYNEQFF.